This T cell receptor beta chain was captured in a study of blood T cell repertoires in COVID-19. In the source study's methods: Reference gene primer amplification gave nucleated cell count estimates. Clones were sequenced by immunoSEQ multiplex PCR, and TCRdb holds only the in-frame ones, with some missing. V, J and clone size are taken as reported in that table, and D and trimming were inferred from the DNA itself. The sample lists 280,000 or so clones, approximately 91% occurring once. The CDR3 extends over 16 amino acids. The ends were cut back, 0 bases at V and 6 bases at J, with 12 bases in the middle. The germline V gene has CDR1 MNHNS and CDR2 SASEGT.

What was sequenced was peripheral blood. The clonotype originates from a woman aged 55-69 years with acute or convalescent COVID-19. The rearrangement joins TRBV6-1 to TRBJ1-6; TRBD1 is a possible D gene (5 bases). The CDR3 DNA reads TGTGCCAGCAGTGAAGCGGGGGGAAGCCTTAATTCACCCCTCCACTTT. This encodes CASSEAGGSLNSPLHF.